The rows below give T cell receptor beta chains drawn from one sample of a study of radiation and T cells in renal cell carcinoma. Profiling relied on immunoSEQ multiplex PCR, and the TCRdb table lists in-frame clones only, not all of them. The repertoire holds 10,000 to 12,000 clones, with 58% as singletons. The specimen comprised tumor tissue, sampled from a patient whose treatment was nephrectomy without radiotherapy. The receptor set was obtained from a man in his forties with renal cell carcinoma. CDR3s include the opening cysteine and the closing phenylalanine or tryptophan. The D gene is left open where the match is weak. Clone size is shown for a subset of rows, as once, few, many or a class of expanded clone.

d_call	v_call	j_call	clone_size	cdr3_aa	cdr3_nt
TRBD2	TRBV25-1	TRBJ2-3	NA	CASSPGLAGERSTDTQYF	TGTGCCAGCAGTCCGGGACTAGCGGGAGAAAGGAGCACAGATACGCAGTATTTT
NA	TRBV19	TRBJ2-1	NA	CASSRGHEQFF	TGTGCCAGTAGTAGGGGGCATGAGCAGTTCTTC
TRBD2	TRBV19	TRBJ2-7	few	CASSSGRPYEQYF	TGTGCCAGTAGTAGCGGGAGACCCTACGAGCAGTACTTC
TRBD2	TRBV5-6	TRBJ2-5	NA	CASSFRGSIETQYF	TGTGCCAGCAGCTTTCGCGGGAGTATTGAGACCCAGTACTTC
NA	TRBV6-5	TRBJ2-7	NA	CASSYSISREQYF	TGTGCCAGCAGTTACTCGATTTCCCGCGAGCAGTACTTC
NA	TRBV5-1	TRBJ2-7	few	CASSPFWGSYEQYF	TGCGCCAGCAGCCCGTTTTGGGGGTCCTACGAGCAGTACTTC
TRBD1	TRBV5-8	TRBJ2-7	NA	CASSLDPLDRRLGYEQYF	TGTGCCAGCAGCCTTGACCCGTTGGACAGGCGCCTAGGCTACGAGCAGTACTTC
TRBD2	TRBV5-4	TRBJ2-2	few	CASSSPRGGLNTGELFF	TGTGCCAGCAGTTCCCCTCGGGGGGGCTTGAACACCGGGGAGCTGTTTTTT
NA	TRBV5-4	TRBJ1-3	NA	CASSQDLIPSLVVGNTIYF	TGTGCCAGCAGCCAAGATTTGATCCCCTCATTGGTAGTTGGAAACACCATATATTTT
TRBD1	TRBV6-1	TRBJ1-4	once	CASSEDRGPEKLFF	TGTGCCAGCAGTGAAGACAGGGGGCCTGAAAAACTGTTTTTT
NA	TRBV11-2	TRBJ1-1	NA	CASSLEGARSMNTEAFF	TGTGCCAGCAGCTTAGAAGGGGCCAGGAGCATGAACACTGAAGCTTTCTTT
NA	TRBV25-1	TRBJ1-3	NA	CASSDGGGQGNTIYF	TGTGCCAGCAGTGATGGCGGGGGGCAAGGAAACACCATATATTTT
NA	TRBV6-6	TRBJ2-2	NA	CASSYSGPAAGELFF	TGTGCCAGCAGTTACTCGGGACCAGCAGCCGGGGAGCTGTTTTTT
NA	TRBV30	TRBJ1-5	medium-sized	CAWQRGPNQPQHF	TGTGCCTGGCAGCGGGGCCCCAATCAGCCCCAGCATTTT
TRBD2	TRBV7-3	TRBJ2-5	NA	CASSLLGSGGETQYF	TGTGCCAGCAGCTTACTCGGATCGGGAGGAGAGACCCAGTACTTC
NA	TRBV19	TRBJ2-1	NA	CASSIDRDDEQFF	TGTGCCAGTAGTATAGATCGAGACGATGAGCAGTTCTTC
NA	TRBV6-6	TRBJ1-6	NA	CASSTLDSWNSPLHF	TGTGCCAGCAGCACATTGGACAGTTGGAATTCACCCCTCCACTTT
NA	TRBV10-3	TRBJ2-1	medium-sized	CAISESMASTDYNEQFF	TGTGCCATCAGTGAGTCGATGGCGAGCACAGACTACAATGAGCAGTTCTTC
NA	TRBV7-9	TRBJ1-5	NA	CTSSLENQPQHF	TGTACCAGCAGCTTAGAGAATCAGCCCCAGCATTTT
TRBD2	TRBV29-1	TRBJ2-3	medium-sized	CSVEVAGGPADTQYF	TGCAGCGTTGAAGTAGCGGGAGGGCCGGCAGATACGCAGTATTTT
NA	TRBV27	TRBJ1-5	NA	CASSSFSQGTSNQPQHF	TGTGCCAGCAGTTCCTTCTCACAGGGCACTAGCAATCAGCCCCAGCATTTT
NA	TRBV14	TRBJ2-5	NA	CASSQETGPPQETQYF	TGTGCCAGCAGCCAAGAAACGGGACCGCCCCAAGAGACCCAGTACTTC
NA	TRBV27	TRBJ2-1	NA	CASSFGQRGNEQFF	TGTGCCAGCAGTTTTGGACAGAGGGGCAATGAGCAGTTCTTC
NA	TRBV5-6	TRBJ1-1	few	CASSLGPEAFF	TGTGCCAGCAGCTTGGGCCCAGAAGCTTTCTTT
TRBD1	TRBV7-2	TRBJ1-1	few	CASSLVRGPTEAFF	TGTGCCAGCAGCTTAGTAAGGGGGCCCACTGAAGCTTTCTTT
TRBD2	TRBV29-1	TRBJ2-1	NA	CSVATSGTNEQFF	TGCAGCGTCGCTACTAGCGGGACCAATGAGCAGTTCTTC
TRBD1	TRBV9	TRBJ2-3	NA	CASSVSDRDRATDTQYF	TGTGCCAGCAGCGTCTCCGACCGGGACAGGGCCACAGATACGCAGTATTTT
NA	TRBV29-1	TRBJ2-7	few	CSASARESYEQYF	TGCAGCGCCTCGGCCAGGGAATCATACGAGCAGTACTTC
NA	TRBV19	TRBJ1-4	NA	CASSMRAEKLFF	TGTGCCAGTAGTATGCGGGCTGAAAAACTGTTTTTT
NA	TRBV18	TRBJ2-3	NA	CASSPGGQGTDTQYF	TGTGCCAGCTCACCAGGGGGGCAGGGCACAGATACGCAGTATTTT
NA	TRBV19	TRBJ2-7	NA	CASSSEGSYEQYF	TGTGCCAGTAGTAGCGAGGGATCCTACGAGCAGTACTTC
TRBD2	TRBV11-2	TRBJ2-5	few	CASSLVTGGETQYF	TGTGCCAGCAGCTTAGTAACGGGGGGAGAGACCCAGTACTTC
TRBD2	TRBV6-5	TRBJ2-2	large	CATRAGPYTGELFF	TGTGCCACCCGAGCGGGACCCTACACCGGGGAGCTGTTTTTT
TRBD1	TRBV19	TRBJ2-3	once	CASSIDGQANTDTQYF	TGTGCCAGTAGTATAGATGGACAGGCAAACACAGATACGCAGTATTTT
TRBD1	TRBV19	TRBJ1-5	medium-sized	CASSTRQGDGYSNQPQHF	TGTGCCAGTAGTACCCGACAGGGGGACGGGTATAGCAATCAGCCCCAGCATTTT
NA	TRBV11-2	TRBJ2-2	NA	CASSSDGGVDTGELFF	TGTGCCAGCAGCTCAGACGGTGGAGTGGACACCGGGGAGCTGTTTTTT
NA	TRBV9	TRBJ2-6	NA	CASSVGVGANVLTF	TGTGCCAGCAGCGTAGGAGTCGGGGCCAACGTCCTGACTTTC
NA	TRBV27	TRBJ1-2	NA	CASSSQGEGIYGYTF	TGTGCCAGCAGTTCTCAGGGTGAAGGAATATATGGCTACACCTTC
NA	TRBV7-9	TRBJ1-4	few	CASSLFENEKLFF	TGTGCCAGCAGCTTATTCGAGAATGAAAAACTGTTTTTT
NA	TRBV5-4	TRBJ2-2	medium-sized	CASSSRNKNTGELFF	TGTGCCAGCAGCTCTAGGAACAAGAACACCGGGGAGCTGTTTTTT
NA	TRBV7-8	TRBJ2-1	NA	CASGGAANLYNEQFF	TGTGCCAGCGGGGGGGCAGCCAACCTCTACAATGAGCAGTTCTTC
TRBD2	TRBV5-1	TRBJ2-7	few	CASSGGTSRYEQYF	TGCGCCAGCAGCGGCGGGACTAGCCGTTACGAGCAGTACTTC
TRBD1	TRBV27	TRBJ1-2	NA	CASSLSGQGGYGYTF	TGTGCCAGCAGTTTATCCGGACAGGGAGGCTATGGCTACACCTTC
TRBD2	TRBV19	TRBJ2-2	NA	CASSIGTSGTGAGELFF	TGTGCCAGTAGTATAGGGACTAGCGGGACAGGCGCCGGGGAGCTGTTTTTT
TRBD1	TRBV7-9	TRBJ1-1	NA	CASSSGTGLEAFF	TGTGCCAGCAGCTCAGGGACAGGCCTTGAAGCTTTCTTT
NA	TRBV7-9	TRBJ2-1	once	CASSLNPDSSYNEQFF	TGTGCCAGCAGCTTAAATCCAGACAGCTCCTACAATGAGCAGTTCTTC
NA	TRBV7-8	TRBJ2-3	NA	CASSTFRADTQYF	TGTGCCAGCAGCACTTTCAGGGCAGATACGCAGTATTTT
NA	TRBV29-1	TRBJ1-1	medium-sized	CSVAESGFAGAFF	TGCAGCGTTGCGGAATCTGGGTTCGCCGGTGCTTTCTTT
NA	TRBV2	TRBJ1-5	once	CASSVLVDQPQHF	TGTGCCAGCAGTGTATTGGTGGATCAGCCCCAGCATTTT
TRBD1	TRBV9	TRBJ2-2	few	CASSVAFWTGGDTGELFF	TGTGCCAGCAGCGTAGCATTTTGGACAGGGGGAGACACCGGGGAGCTGTTTTTT
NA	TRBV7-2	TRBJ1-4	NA	CASSLVSAAGEKLFF	TGTGCCAGCAGCTTAGTGTCAGCGGCGGGTGAAAAACTGTTTTTT
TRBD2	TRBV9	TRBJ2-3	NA	CASSVREGSFTDTQYF	TGTGCCAGCAGCGTACGGGAGGGCTCTTTCACAGATACGCAGTATTTT
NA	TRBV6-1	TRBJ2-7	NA	CASSLRRWGEQYF	TGTGCCAGCAGTCTGCGACGGTGGGGCGAGCAGTACTTC
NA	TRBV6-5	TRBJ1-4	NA	CASRPRENNEKLFF	TGTGCCAGCAGGCCACGGGAGAATAATGAAAAACTGTTTTTT
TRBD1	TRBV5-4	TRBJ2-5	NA	CASSNRGETQYF	TGTGCCAGCAGCAACAGGGGTGAGACCCAGTACTTC
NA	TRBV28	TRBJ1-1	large	CASRTYQGYTEAFF	TGTGCCAGCAGAACCTACCAGGGGTACACTGAAGCTTTCTTT
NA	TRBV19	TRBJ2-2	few	CASSIYLGRGELFF	TGTGCCAGTAGTATATACTTGGGGAGGGGGGAGCTGTTTTTT